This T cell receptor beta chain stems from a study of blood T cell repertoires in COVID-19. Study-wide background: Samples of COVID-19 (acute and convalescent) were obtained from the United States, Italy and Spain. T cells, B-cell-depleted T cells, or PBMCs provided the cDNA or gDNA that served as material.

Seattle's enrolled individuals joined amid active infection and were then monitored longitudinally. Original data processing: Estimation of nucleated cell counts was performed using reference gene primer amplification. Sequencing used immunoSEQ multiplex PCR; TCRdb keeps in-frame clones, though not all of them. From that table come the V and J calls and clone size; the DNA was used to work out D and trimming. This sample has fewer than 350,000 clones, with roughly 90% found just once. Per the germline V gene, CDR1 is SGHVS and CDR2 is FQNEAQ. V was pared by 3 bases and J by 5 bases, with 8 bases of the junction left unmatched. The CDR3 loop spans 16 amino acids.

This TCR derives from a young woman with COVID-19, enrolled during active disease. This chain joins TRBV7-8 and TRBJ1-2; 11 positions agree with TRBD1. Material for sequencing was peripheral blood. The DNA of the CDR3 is TGTGCCAGCAGCTTCGGACAGGGGGCCTCTGGATATGGCTACACCTTC. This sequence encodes CASSFGQGASGYGYTF.